What follows are 5 T cell receptor beta chains derived from one specimen sequenced in a study of cytomegalovirus exposure and HLA in healthy donors. Amplification used 60 Vbeta primers and 13 Jbeta primers. Assay: immunoSEQ multiplex PCR; the TCRdb copy retains only in-frame clones and omits some. The sample includes more than 110,000 clones, roughly four fifths of them seen just once. Sequencing was performed on PBMCs. Receptor source: a human donor in good health.

The rearrangement links TRBV28 to TRBJ1-5, with a possible D match to TRBD1 (6 bases). Germline assignment: CDR1 MDHEN and CDR2 SYDVKM. This CDR3 contains 15 residues. Trimming took off 5 bases at V and 7 bases at J, with 18 bases between the two ends. This chain's CDR3 is CASSVDTGSGQPQHF. In DNA, the CDR3 is TGTGCCAGCAGTGTCGATACAGGGTCGGGCCAGCCCCAGCATTTT.

This sequence joins TRBV2 and TRBJ2-3; 7 nucleotides match TRBD1. The CDR3 has 16 residues. The germline V gene has CDR1 SNHLY and CDR2 FYNNEI. The V gene end was trimmed by 5 bases and the J gene end by 2 bases; junction bases not matched to a gene: 10. CDR3 in DNA: TGTGCCAGCAGTCCCATGGACAGGCGGCACACAGATACGCAGTATTTT. Residues: CASSPMDRRHTDTQYF.

The V and J genes are TRBV30 and TRBJ2-7, with D maybe TRBD2 (5 bases). The ends were cut back, 3 bases at V and 3 bases at J, with 9 bases in the middle. CDR1 and CDR2 (germline): GTSNPN, SVGIG (reference sequence). This CDR3 contains 12 residues. CDR3 nucleotide sequence: TGTGCCTGGAGAAGGGAGATCTACGAGCAGTACTTC. It specifies CAWRREIYEQYF.

V usage is TRBV28 and J usage is TRBJ2-1; tentative D call: TRBD1 (5 bases). Germline CDR1 MDHEN, CDR2 SYDVKM. The CDR3 has 14 residues. Trimming shortened V by 4 bases and J by 7 bases, and 14 bases separated the two germline ends. CDR3 sequence (DNA): TGTGCCAGCAGTTCCCCTGGCAGGGCAAATGAGCAGTTCTTC. Translation: CASSSPGRANEQFF.

This chain connects TRBV6-5 to TRBJ2-1; the D gene is possibly TRBD2 (5 bases). Germline CDR1 and CDR2: MNHEY and SVGAGI. The CDR3 sequence is 15 residues long. V was shortened by 2 bases and J by 3 bases, with 11 bases between the two germline ends. CDR3: CASSYKEAGYNEQFF. In nucleotides, the CDR3 is TGTGCCAGCAGTTACAAGGAGGCAGGCTACAATGAGCAGTTCTTC.